The 27 T cell receptor beta chains reported below all come from one sample, sequenced in a study of cytomegalovirus exposure and HLA in healthy donors. With 60 Vbeta and 13 Jbeta primers, the PCR was carried out. Profiling relied on immunoSEQ multiplex PCR, and the TCRdb table lists in-frame clones only, not all of them. The sample yields about 200,000 clones, 86% seen once. Sequenced material: PBMCs. The receptors come from a woman in her twenties or thirties in good health and CMV-seronegative.

The chain employs TRBV5-1 and TRBJ1-2, with 9 bases identical to TRBD1. With 3 bases clipped from V and 6 bases from J, the junction kept 6 bases outside the gene matches. Germline V gives CDR1 SGHRS, CDR2 YFSETQ. This CDR3 contains 14 residues. CDR3 residues: CASSSRDRANGYTF. CDR3 nucleotides: TGCGCCAGCAGCTCCAGGGACAGGGCAAATGGCTACACCTTC.

The chain has TRBV7-2 and TRBJ2-5; D is possibly TRBD1 (5 bases). Germline V gene sequence: CDR1 SGHTA, CDR2 FQGNSA. The CDR3 contains 13 residues. V lost 7 bases and J lost 5, with 14 bases in between. This CDR3 is CASTSGWGETQYF. The CDR3 nucleotides are TGTGCCAGCACGTCAGGGTGGGGCGAGACCCAGTACTTC.

The chain recombines TRBV1 with TRBJ2-3; the D call of TRBD2 is as the table states it, not checked on the DNA. TRBV1 is a known pseudogene. The CDR3 has 12 amino acids. CDR3 region: CTSSQSSDTQYF. DNA of the CDR3: TGCACCAGCAGCCAAAGCTCAGATACGCAGTATTTT.

V usage is TRBV5-1 and J usage is TRBJ1-1, with 7 bases lining up with TRBD1. This CDR3 has 15 residues. The germline V gene has CDR1 SGHRS and CDR2 YFSETQ. The junction had 7 bases not matched to a gene; V was cut back by 1 base and J by 4 bases. In DNA form, the CDR3 reads TGCGCCAGCAGCTTGTATGGACAGGAGGGCACTGAAGCTTTCTTT. Protein sequence: CASSLYGQEGTEAFF.

This chain connects TRBV6-1 to TRBJ2-7, with 7 bases matching TRBD2. This CDR3 spans 16 amino acids. V lost 3 bases, J lost 4 bases, and 12 bases stayed unmatched. Germline values: CDR1 MNHNS, CDR2 SASEGT. The DNA of the CDR3 is TGTGCCAGCAGTGAGCGGAGCGGGGTAGAGGGGTACGAGCAGTACTTC. Translating gives CASSERSGVEGYEQYF.

Comment on this clone: At one boundary the junction diverges from the germline segment, which might be a read error. This chain joins TRBV7-9 and TRBJ1-3; D might be TRBD1 (5 bases). CDR1 and CDR2 (germline): SEHNR, FQNEAQ (reference sequence). The CDR3 is 13 residues long. The chain's CDR3 is CASGLDTGNTIYF. As DNA, the CDR3 is TGTGCCAGCGGCTTGGACACTGGAAACACCATATATTTT.

The chain uses TRBV19 and TRBJ2-5; weak D call: TRBD2 (6 bases). Deletions cut 3 bases from V and 5 bases from J, with 19 bases between. Germline loops: CDR1 LNHDA, CDR2 SQIVND (reference sequence). This CDR3 region has 16 residues. This CDR3 reads CASSIGRMTDTETQYF. The CDR3 nucleotides are TGTGCCAGTAGTATTGGGAGGATGACAGACACTGAGACCCAGTACTTC.

This clone was seen a few times. The chain employs TRBV4-1 and TRBJ1-2; D remains unclear. With 0 bases removed from V and 4 bases from J, the gap between germline ends came to 12 bases. Per the germline V gene, CDR1 is MGHRA and CDR2 is YSYEKL. This CDR3 comprises 15 residues. The CDR3 loop reads CASSQESTLVYGYTF. CDR3 sequence (DNA): TGCGCCAGCAGCCAAGAATCCACCCTAGTCTATGGCTACACCTTC.

The CDR3 reads CASSVLAGGQDTQYF. The CDR3 DNA sequence: TGCGCCAGCAGCGTACTAGCGGGGGGGCAAGATACGCAGTATTTT. This chain links TRBV5-1 with TRBJ2-3; 13 nucleotides agree with TRBD2. The CDR3 totals 15 residues. Unmatched junction bases numbered 4, after V lost 4 bases and J lost 5 bases. Germline CDR1 is SGHRS and CDR2 is YFSETQ.

V is TRBV18 and J is TRBJ1-1, with a tentative D call TRBD1 (6 bases). The V gene's germline CDR1 is KGHSH and CDR2 LQKENI. The V end lost 3 bases, the J end lost 4 bases, and 15 bases lay between the germline ends. This CDR3 contains 15 residues. CDR3 DNA sequence: TGTGCCAGCTCACCCCGGACCGCCAGGGGCACTGAAGCTTTCTTT. Translated, it gives CASSPRTARGTEAFF.

This chain links TRBV7-8 with TRBJ1-4, with no clear D. This CDR3 region has 16 residues. CDR1 and CDR2 from the germline V gene are SGHVS and FQNEAQ. V lost 2 bases and J lost 3, with 13 bases in between. DNA for the CDR3: TGTGCCAGCAGCTTAAATCCCGGGATGGCTAATGAAAAACTGTTTTTT. It codes for CASSLNPGMANEKLFF.

This chain links TRBV5-1 with TRBJ2-5; 10 bases are a match to TRBD2. Germline trimming cut 1 base from V and 3 bases from J; bases unmatched to any gene: 9. The germline V gene has CDR1 SGHRS and CDR2 YFSETQ. The CDR3 runs to 17 residues. CDR3 sequence reads: CASSLRDGTSAEETQYF. The CDR3, as DNA: TGCGCCAGCAGCTTGAGGGACGGGACTAGCGCTGAAGAGACCCAGTACTTC. Full variable domain (outside the CDR3, taken from reference TRBV5-1 and TRBJ2-5): KAGVTQTPRYLIKTRGQQVTLSCSPISGHRSVSWYQQTPGQGLQFLFEYFSETQRNKGNFPGRFSGRQFSNSRSEMNVSTLELGDSALYLCASSLRDGTSAEETQYFGPGTRLLVL.

The V and J genes are TRBV4-1 and TRBJ2-3; 13 bases align to TRBD2. Trimming at V came to 3 bases and at J to 9 bases, leaving 6 bases not matched to a gene. Germline V gene data show CDR1 as MGHRA and CDR2 as YSYEKL. CDR3 length: 15 residues. CDR3 protein: CASSHGTSGIPTQYF. The CDR3 nucleotides are TGCGCCAGCAGCCACGGGACTAGCGGGATCCCCACGCAGTATTTT.

The chain uses TRBV14 and TRBJ2-5; unclear D gene. Germline assignment: CDR1 SGHDN and CDR2 FVKESK. The CDR3 length is 15 residues. V was clipped by 1 base and J by 1 base, with 10 bases between them. The CDR3 here is CASSQGLLFQETQYF. The CDR3 DNA is TGTGCCAGCAGCCAAGGTCTACTATTCCAAGAGACCCAGTACTTC.

The chain has TRBV30 and TRBJ2-3; 9 bases line up with TRBD2. With V trimmed by 2 bases and J by 4 bases, 10 bases remained unmatched. The CDR3 has 16 residues. The V gene's germline CDR1 is GTSNPN and CDR2 SVGIG (reference sequence). The DNA of the CDR3 is TGTGCCTGGAGTACCGGGAGCGGGGGGCCCTCAGATACGCAGTATTTT. Translating it yields CAWSTGSGGPSDTQYF.

The V and J genes are TRBV7-6 and TRBJ2-3, with no clear D. This CDR3 is built from 13 residues. V lost 5 bases, J lost 6 bases, and 12 bases lay in between. The germline CDR1 and CDR2 sequences are SGHVS and FNYEAQ. The DNA of the CDR3 is TGTGCCAGCAGCCCAGCGACTTTGGATACGCAGTATTTT. As protein: CASSPATLDTQYF.

The chain carries TRBV7-3 and TRBJ2-1; D uncertain. The V gene's germline CDR1 is SGHTA and CDR2 FQGTGA. The CDR3 extends over 14 amino acids. V gave up 3 bases and J gave up 7 bases, with 13 bases separating them. The CDR3, as DNA: TGTGCCAGCAGCTTTGGCCTGAACACAAATGAGCAGTTCTTC. Translated: CASSFGLNTNEQFF.

The V call is TRBV6-5, the J call TRBJ2-3, with TRBD2 as a possible D gene (5 bases). Trimming took 4 bases from V and 12 from J, leaving 11 bases between them. Germline V gives CDR1 MNHEY, CDR2 SVGAGI. The CDR3 length is 11 residues. Here the CDR3 DNA reads TGTGCCAGCAGTTTCCAGACTACTCAGTATTTT. It translates to CASSFQTTQYF.

V usage is TRBV28 and J usage is TRBJ2-5; tentatively, D is TRBD1 (6 bases). Germline V gene sequence: CDR1 MDHEN, CDR2 SYDVKM. The V gene lost 2 bases and the J gene lost 5 bases, with 12 bases spanning the gap. The CDR3 has 14 residues. The CDR3 loop reads CASSLQGLSETQYF. CDR3 in DNA: TGTGCCAGCAGTTTACAGGGGTTGTCGGAGACCCAGTACTTC.

This clone was detected a few times. The chain uses TRBV9 and TRBJ2-5, with D possibly matching TRBD2 (5 bases). The germline gives CDR1 SGDLS, CDR2 YYNGEE. The CDR3 runs 14 residues. Trimming shortened V by 0 bases and J by 0 bases, and 6 bases separated the two germline ends. The CDR3 spells CASSVGTYQETQYF. CDR3 DNA sequence: TGTGCCAGCAGCGTAGGGACTTACCAAGAGACCCAGTACTTC.

The chain uses TRBV6-1 and TRBJ2-6; D not certain. The CDR3 has 13 residues. Germline CDR1 is MNHNS and CDR2 is SASEGT. V lost 11 bases and J lost 0, with 8 bases in between. The CDR3 protein is CAGWSSGANVLTF. CDR3 in DNA: TGTGCCGGATGGAGCTCTGGGGCCAACGTCCTGACTTTC.

DNA for the CDR3: TGTGCCAGTAGTACCTCGACAGAAACTGAAGCTTTCTTT. This codes for CASSTSTETEAFF. V gene TRBV19 combines with J gene TRBJ1-1; weak D call: TRBD1 (5 bases). CDR3 size: 13 residues. The germline V and J ends were trimmed by 4 bases and 5 bases, with 11 bases remaining between them. Germline-derived CDR1 and CDR2 are LNHDA and SQIVND (reference sequence). Combining the CDR3 with reference TRBV19 and TRBJ1-1 gives the whole variable domain DGGITQSPKYLFRKEGQNVTLSCEQNLNHDAMYWYRQDPGQGLRLIYYSQIVNDFQKGDIAEGYSVSREKKESFPLTVTSAQKNPTAFYLCASSTSTETEAFFGQGTRLTVV.

The V gene is TRBV7-9, the J gene TRBJ2-7; 11 bases are a match to TRBD1. CDR1 SEHNR and CDR2 FQNEAQ come from the germline V gene (reference sequence). The junction had 8 bases not matched to a gene; V was cut back by 8 bases and J by 2 bases. This CDR3 is 15 amino acids long. This CDR3 is CASGNRDRGTYEQYF. For the CDR3, the DNA is TGTGCCAGCGGAAACCGGGACAGGGGGACCTACGAGCAGTACTTC.

This CDR3 is CASSSGLAGVGITDTQYF. The CDR3 nucleotides read TGTGCCAGCAGCTCGGGACTAGCGGGAGTCGGTATCACAGATACGCAGTATTTT. This sequence joins TRBV7-9 and TRBJ2-3; the match to TRBD2 covers 14 bases. Germline V gene lookup returns CDR1 SEHNR and CDR2 FQNEAQ (reference sequence). V dropped 4 bases and J dropped 2; count of bases not matched to a gene: 8. The CDR3 contains 18 residues.

The V gene is TRBV5-1, the J gene TRBJ2-3; D not certain. CDR3 length: 14 amino acids. The V gene's germline CDR1 is SGHRS and CDR2 YFSETQ. V shed 4 bases and J shed 5 bases, with 14 bases lying between them. The CDR3 is CASSGGPVVDTQYF. CDR3 bases: TGCGCCAGCAGCGGCGGCCCCGTGGTAGATACGCAGTATTTT. Looking up the rest from reference TRBV5-1 and TRBJ2-3 gives the full variable domain: KAGVTQTPRYLIKTRGQQVTLSCSPISGHRSVSWYQQTPGQGLQFLFEYFSETQRNKGNFPGRFSGRQFSNSRSEMNVSTLELGDSALYLCASSGGPVVDTQYFGPGTRLTVL.

The chain carries TRBV15 and TRBJ2-5, with TRBD2 matching 12 bases. The CDR3 length is 15 residues. Germline loops: CDR1 LNHNV, CDR2 YYDKDF (reference sequence). Germline trimming cut 4 bases from V and 5 bases from J; bases unmatched to any gene: 5. The CDR3 nucleotides read TGTGCCACCAGCACTAGGACTAGCGGGATGGAGACCCAGTACTTC. Protein sequence: CATSTRTSGMETQYF.

The chain has TRBV23-1 and TRBJ1-1; maybe TRBD1 (6 bases). TRBV23-1 is classed as an ORF, of uncertain function. The CDR3 covers 15 residues. V was cut by 0 bases and J by 11 bases, with 19 bases left in between. In DNA form, the CDR3 reads TGCGCCAGCAGTCAATCATCGGGGGGCCGTGGGTATGCTTTCTTT. It encodes CASSQSSGGRGYAFF.